Sequencing of this TCR beta chain was carried out in a study of shared clonotypes between healthy human individuals. Data came from immunoSEQ multiplex PCR; TCRdb stores just in-frame clones and leaves some out. Of about 580,000 clones in the sample, roughly 98% are singletons; the top ten hold approximately 0.3%. In the naive CD8 group, cells lacked CD45RO and were positively selected for CCR7, so terminally differentiated effector memory CD45RA+ cells were left out. Germline V lookup: CDR1 PRHDT, CDR2 FYEKMQ (reference sequence). The V gene lost 4 bases and the J gene lost 0 bases, with 7 bases spanning the gap. The CDR3 covers 13 residues.

This clonotype originated in a man aged 25-45 years in good health. What was sequenced was naive CD8+ T cells sorted from blood. The V and J genes are TRBV13 and TRBJ2-7; no firm D call. The CDR3, as DNA: TGTGCCAGCAGCTCTGGGGACTCCTACGAGCAGTACTTC. Amino acid sequence: CASSSGDSYEQYF.